This T cell receptor beta chain was retrieved from a study of CD8 T cells in ankylosing spondylitis. V lost 2 bases to trimming and J lost 1 base, with 8 bases between them. The CDR3 totals 14 residues. CDR1 MNHEY and CDR2 SVGEGT come from the germline V gene. Study-level findings and limits: Disease-associated clones were CD8+ and fairly uncommon in peripheral blood. Reactive arthritis synovial fluid and blood previously showed some of these motif variants. There was reportedly significant enrichment of clones that were disease-linked in matched ankylosing spondylitis synovial fluid. In ankylosing spondylitis blood, a motif of roughly 8 highly homologous TCR beta variants appeared characteristic.

As for this clonotype: No antigen is known for it.

With molecular barcodes, quantitative 5'-RACE was used to make the TCR beta libraries. TCRdb re-analysed the 5' RACE reads in MiXCR, keeping a single row per CDR3 protein. The sample contains fewer than 550,000 distinct CDR3 sequences, roughly 5% of which appear only once. This receptor was identified in a male donor with ankylosing spondylitis. The chain joins TRBV6-2 or TRBV6-3 to TRBJ1-1; D may be TRBD1 (6 bases). Sequenced: blood, either unsorted or a sorted T cell fraction (not recorded which). This chain's CDR3 is CASSYEGGNTEAFF. The CDR3 DNA follows: TGTGCCAGCAGTTACGAGGGGGGGAACACTGAAGCTTTCTTT.